The TCR beta chain under discussion was sequenced for a study of cytomegalovirus exposure and HLA in healthy donors. PCR primers comprised 60 Vbeta and 13 Jbeta primers. Some clones are missing from TCRdb's copy, which holds only in-frame ones; the method was immunoSEQ multiplex PCR. Its clone listing holds about 140,000 clones. J gave up 7 bases and V 6 bases, and 9 bases lay outside the gene matches. CDR3 length: 15 residues. Germline-derived CDR1 and CDR2 are MNHNS and SASEGT. Though nominally healthy at sampling, donors likely had unrecorded immune exposures. The specimen was PBMCs. The J gene is TRBJ1-5, the V gene TRBV6-1; 10 bases are shared with TRBD1. The receptor's source is a woman under 30 in good health and CMV-seronegative. The CDR3 DNA is TGTGCCAGCAGAAGACAGGGGGCGGCGGGCCAGCCCCAGCATTTT. Protein product: CASRRQGAAGQPQHF.